Here is one T cell receptor beta chain with its context. This entry is derived from a study of blood T cell repertoires in COVID-19. As for the study in general: The United States, Italy and Spain supplied acute and convalescent COVID-19 samples.

The V gene lost 5 bases and the J gene lost 4 bases, with 12 bases spanning the gap. Germline lookup yields CDR1 SGHTA and CDR2 FQGNSA. The CDR3 is 13 amino acids. In the original analysis: From reference gene primer amplification, estimates of nucleated cell counts were derived. Data came from immunoSEQ multiplex PCR; TCRdb stores just in-frame clones and leaves some out. V and J calls and clone size are those listed in that table; D and trimming were worked out from the DNA. The sample carries a few hundred thousand clones, around 85% recorded once. Sequenced sample: peripheral blood. This TCR came from a woman in her fifties or sixties with acute or convalescent COVID-19. This chain joins TRBV7-2 and TRBJ2-7; the D gene is possibly TRBD1 (6 bases). CDR3 nucleotides: TGTGCCAGCAGCCGGGACACGGCATACGAGCAGTACTTC. Amino acids: CASSRDTAYEQYF.